The 30 T cell receptor beta chains below all came from one sample that was sequenced in a study of human T cells and chemical hapten exposure. A single record per CDR3 protein comes from TCRdb applying MiXCR to the RACE reads. The sample shows around 110,000 distinct CDR3 sequences, around 12% of them seen only once. As for time point: pre-sensitization, week 0. Documented treatment: therapeutic diphenylcyclopropenone sensitization with weekly scalp DPC. Material: whole blood, obtained in connection with sensitization to the hapten diphenylcyclopropenone (DPC). The receptors were gathered from a woman aged 45-65 years with alopecia areata. Some clones in this sample may be carry-over from other donors' samples.

The chain recombines TRBV12-3 or TRBV12-4 with TRBJ2-6, with 9 bases aligning to TRBD1. The CDR3 is 20 residues long. J lost 0 bases, V lost 6 bases, and 15 bases had no gene match. Written as DNA, the CDR3 is TGTGCCAGCAGGCTTGGGACAGGGTTAGACCCCTACTCTGGGGCCAACGTCCTGACTTTC. Protein: CASRLGTGLDPYSGANVLTF.

The chain links TRBV27 to TRBJ1-4, with 7 bases identical to TRBD1. Unmatched junction bases numbered 5, after V lost 4 bases and J lost 12 bases. This CDR3 has 12 amino acids. Per germline, CDR1 MNHEY and CDR2 SMNVEV (reference sequence). Written as DNA, the CDR3 is TGTGCCAGCAGTTCGACAGGGAGAGAACTGTTTTTT. It codes for CASSSTGRELFF. The whole variable domain, filled in from reference TRBV27 and TRBJ1-4, reads EAQVTQNPRYLITVTGKKLTVTCSQNMNHEYMSWYRQDPGLGLRQIYYSMNVEVTDKGDVPEGYKVSRKEKRNFPLILESPSPNQTSLYFCASSSTGRELFFGSGTQLSVL.

The genes are TRBV28 and TRBJ1-6, with D unclear. The length of the CDR3 is 11 residues. The germline V gene encodes CDR1 MDHEN and CDR2 SYDVKM. The CDR3: CASQSSSPLHF. For the CDR3, the DNA is TGTGCATCTCAGTCCAGTTCACCCCTCCACTTT.

A few counts support this clonotype. The chain joins TRBV20-1 to TRBJ1-5; 7 positions agree with TRBD1. Per germline, CDR1 DFQATT and CDR2 SNEGSKA (reference sequence). This CDR3 comprises 16 residues. Trimming took 1 base from V and 0 from J; bases not matched to a gene: 6. CDR3 DNA sequence: TGCAGTGCTAGAGGCCAGGGGGAAGATAGCAATCAGCCCCAGCATTTT. Its translation: CSARGQGEDSNQPQHF.

The chain employs TRBV24-1 and TRBJ2-3; D gene uncertain. Per germline, CDR1 KGHDR and CDR2 SFDVKD. The CDR3 runs to 15 residues. V gave up 5 bases and J gave up 1 base, with 12 bases separating them. CDR3 region: CATSGSPRGTDTQYF. The CDR3 DNA sequence: TGTGCCACCAGTGGCTCTCCCCGGGGCACAGATACGCAGTATTTT.

This clonotype was seen only a few times. The chain uses TRBV20-1 and TRBJ1-2; D is ambiguous. Germline CDR1 and CDR2: DFQATT and SNEGSKA (reference sequence). The CDR3 is made up of 13 amino acids. V lost 6 bases to trimming and J lost 1 base, with 12 bases between them. In DNA form, the CDR3 reads TGCAGTGCACAGCTTCAGGTTAACTATGGCTACACCTTC. Its translation is CSAQLQVNYGYTF.

This clonotype turned up a few times. This sequence joins TRBV29-1 and TRBJ1-2, with D perhaps TRBD1 (5 bases). CDR1 and CDR2 from the germline V gene are SQVTM and ANQGSEA. The CDR3 is 11 residues long. The germline V and J ends were trimmed by 6 bases and 9 bases, with 14 bases remaining between them. The CDR3 sequence: CSVGPLPSYTF. The CDR3 DNA reads TGCAGCGTGGGACCGCTCCCCAGCTACACCTTC.

This clonotype was observed many times. This chain uses TRBV28 with TRBJ1-5, with unresolved D. The CDR3 totals 12 residues. Trimming stripped 2 bases from V and 11 bases from J, with 10 bases between. Germline CDR1 MDHEN, CDR2 SYDVKM. The CDR3 loop reads CASSLGPRSQHF. CDR3 coding DNA: TGTGCCAGCAGTTTAGGCCCTCGGTCCCAGCATTTT.

This clonotype turned up a few times. The rearrangement links TRBV7-2 to TRBJ2-2, with 7 nucleotides matching TRBD1. V dropped 1 base and J dropped 5; count of bases not matched to a gene: 4. This CDR3 is 15 amino acids long. CDR1 is SGHTA, CDR2 FQGNSA, per germline. The CDR3 loop is CASSLGQGGTGELFF. The CDR3 DNA follows: TGTGCCAGCAGCTTAGGACAGGGCGGGACCGGGGAGCTGTTTTTT. Full variable domain (remainder filled in from reference TRBV7-2 and TRBJ2-2): GAGVSQSPSNKVTEKGKDVELRCDPISGHTALYWYRQSLGQGLEFLIYFQGNSAPDKSGLPSDRFSAERTGGSVSTLTIQRTQQEDSAVYLCASSLGQGGTGELFFGEGSRLTVL.

This clonotype was recorded many times. The genes are TRBV28 and TRBJ2-6, with 7 bases aligning to TRBD1. This CDR3 comprises 19 residues. CDR1 is MDHEN, CDR2 SYDVKM, per germline. With V trimmed by 6 bases and J by 0 bases, 14 bases remained unmatched. The CDR3 DNA is TGTGCCAGCAGCCCACCCAGGACAGGCCCAAGCTCTGGGGCCAACGTCCTGACTTTC. It codes for CASSPPRTGPSSGANVLTF.

There are a few counts of this clonotype. The chain employs TRBV18 and TRBJ2-3; D remains unclear. CDR1 is KGHSH, CDR2 LQKENI, per germline. The V end lost 6 bases, the J end lost 0 bases, and 13 bases lay between the germline ends. The CDR3 is 15 amino acids. CDR3 sequence reads: CASSLSKISTDTQYF. The CDR3 DNA follows: TGTGCCAGCTCCCTCAGTAAAATTAGCACAGATACGCAGTATTTT.

This clonotype was observed many times. The gene calls are TRBV6-5 and TRBJ1-5, with unresolved D. The V and J ends lost 3 bases and 3 bases respectively, with 6 bases between them. This CDR3 has 13 amino acids. Germline CDR1 is MNHEY and CDR2 is SVGAGI. CDR3 sequence: CASSYDNNQPQHF. In nucleotides, the CDR3 is TGTGCCAGCAGTTATGACAACAATCAGCCCCAGCATTTT.

This clonotype has more than one count but fewer than ten. The rearrangement links TRBV29-1 to TRBJ2-2; D uncertain. This CDR3 contains 12 residues. V was shortened by 7 bases and J by 8 bases, with 14 bases between the two germline ends. CDR1 and CDR2 (germline): SQVTM, ANQGSEA. CDR3 in DNA: TGCAGCGCTTTCATAATTTCTGGGGAGCTGTTTTTT. Its translation: CSAFIISGELFF.

This clonotype was detected ten times or more. The chain couples TRBV12-3 or TRBV12-4 to TRBJ2-5; D is unclear. V was trimmed by 3 bases and J by 4 bases, leaving 12 bases between them. There are 14 residues in the CDR3. CDR3 amino acids: CASSFWQMLETQYF. The CDR3 region has the DNA TGTGCCAGCAGTTTCTGGCAGATGTTAGAGACCCAGTACTTC.

This clonotype was recorded many times. This rearrangement joins TRBV6-2 or TRBV6-3 to TRBJ2-2, with D unclear. The CDR3 has 13 amino acids. Trimming left V 6 bases short and J 2 bases short, with 7 bases between. Germline loops: CDR1 MNHEY, CDR2 SVGEGT. Here the CDR3 DNA reads TGTGCCAGCAGGACCGTCAACACCGGGGAGCTGTTTTTT. Protein: CASRTVNTGELFF.

This clonotype has more than one count but fewer than ten. The rearrangement joins TRBV19 to TRBJ1-5; D not certain. The length of the CDR3 is 12 residues. The V end was cut by 7 bases, the J end by 3 bases, with 7 bases between. CDR1 and CDR2 from the germline V gene are LNHDA and SQIVND (reference sequence). The CDR3: CASNLANQPQHF. Written as DNA, the CDR3 is TGTGCCAGTAATCTCGCCAATCAGCCCCAGCATTTT.

This clonotype was observed many times. The chain uses TRBV28 and TRBJ2-5; D uncertain. V was clipped by 6 bases and J by 1 base, with 0 bases between them. Germline V gene lookup returns CDR1 MDHEN and CDR2 SYDVKM. CDR3 length: 10 residues. In DNA, the CDR3 is TGTGCCAGCAGCCAAGAGACCCAGTACTTC. Translating it yields CASSQETQYF.

J is TRBJ2-2 and V is TRBV20-1, with D possibly being TRBD1 or TRBD2 (5 bases each). V was pared by 6 bases and J by 6 bases, with 17 bases between. CDR3 length: 14 residues. CDR1 is DFQATT and CDR2 is SNEGSKA in the germline V gene (reference sequence). CDR3 DNA sequence: TGCAGTGCAACCCGGGACCCAGGATCCGGGGAGCTGTTTTTT. This translates into CSATRDPGSGELFF.

Many counts were recorded for this clonotype. The chain couples TRBV5-1 to TRBJ2-7; D may be TRBD2 (5 bases). The CDR3 totals 15 residues. Germline V gene sequence: CDR1 SGHRS, CDR2 YFSETQ. The germline V and J ends were trimmed by 4 bases and 0 bases, with 14 bases remaining between them. The CDR3 loop is CASSPRTGSSYEQYF. The CDR3 bases are TGCGCCAGCAGCCCGCGGACGGGGAGCTCCTACGAGCAGTACTTC.

This clonotype was counted only a few times. V and J are TRBV12-2 and TRBJ2-7; TRBD1, as called in the table, went unchecked against the DNA. TRBV12-2 corresponds to a pseudogene. This CDR3 spans 17 amino acids. This CDR3 reads CASRFSRPGTGSYEQYF. In DNA form, the CDR3 reads TGTGCAAGTCGCTTCAGCCGGCCCGGGACAGGGTCCTACGAGCAGTACTTC.

In its sample, this clonotype was seen many times. This sequence joins TRBV29-1 and TRBJ2-1; possibly TRBD2 for D (6 bases). CDR1 and CDR2 from the germline V gene are SQVTM and ANQGSEA. Trimming cost V 2 bases and J 1 base, with 9 bases left between them. The CDR3 has 14 residues. In DNA form, the CDR3 reads TGCAGCGTTGAAAAGGCGGGGTCCTACAATGAGCAGTTCTTC. Encoded protein: CSVEKAGSYNEQFF.

The chain links TRBV18 to TRBJ1-4; TRBD1 is a possible D gene (6 bases). V was shortened by 3 bases and J by 0 bases, with 11 bases between the two germline ends. Looked up from germline, CDR1 is KGHSH and CDR2 is LQKENI. This CDR3 has 16 residues. CDR3 region: CASSPDRRSTNEKLFF. In DNA, the CDR3 is TGTGCCAGCTCACCGGACAGACGTTCAACTAATGAAAAACTGTTTTTT.

This clonotype was counted a few times. The CDR3 DNA reads as TGTGCCAGCAGCTTAGCGGCTAGCGTAGAGACCCAGTACTTC. It specifies CASSLAASVETQYF. The chain joins TRBV7-6 to TRBJ2-5, with a tentative D call TRBD2 (6 bases). V dropped 0 bases and J dropped 4 bases, with 9 bases sitting between them. The CDR3 length is 14 residues. The germline V gene encodes CDR1 SGHVS and CDR2 FNYEAQ.

The rearrangement joins TRBV12-3 or TRBV12-4 to TRBJ2-7; D unresolved. The CDR3 sequence is 14 residues long. The germline V and J ends were trimmed by 6 bases and 5 bases, with 17 bases remaining between them. This CDR3 reads CASSPDIRMNEQYF. The CDR3 bases are TGTGCCAGCAGCCCCGACATCCGCATGAACGAGCAGTACTTC.

This chain links TRBV7-2 with TRBJ2-1; 8 bases fit TRBD2. V was pared by 4 bases and J by 7 bases, with 6 bases of the junction left unmatched. CDR1 and CDR2 (germline): SGHTA, FQGNSA. The CDR3 is made up of 14 amino acids. As DNA, the CDR3 is TGTGCCAGCAGCTCTCCGCGGGAGGTAAATGAGCAGTTCTTC. Residues: CASSSPREVNEQFF.

The sample holds a few counts of this clonotype. The chain recombines TRBV3-1 with TRBJ2-1, with a tentative D call TRBD1 (5 bases). The CDR3 has 17 amino acids. The germline V gene encodes CDR1 LGHDT and CDR2 YNNKEL (reference sequence). V was pared by 2 bases and J by 4 bases, with 18 bases between. DNA for the CDR3: TGTGCCAGCAGCCAACCCTATATAGGGGTGAAGTACAATGAGCAGTTCTTC. Protein sequence: CASSQPYIGVKYNEQFF.

This clonotype has more than one count but fewer than ten. The genes are TRBV7-9 and TRBJ2-3, with D unresolved. Trimming shortened V by 8 bases and J by 4 bases, and 16 bases separated the two germline ends. This CDR3 has 14 amino acids. The V gene's germline CDR1 is SEHNR and CDR2 FQNEAQ (reference sequence). CDR3 in DNA: TGTGCCAGCTCTTTGTCCCGCGCGGCAGATACGCAGTATTTT. It codes for CASSLSRAADTQYF.

This clonotype turned up a few times. The V call is TRBV6-6, the J call TRBJ2-2; 7 bases are shared with TRBD1. The CDR3 loop spans 13 amino acids. Germline CDR1 MNHNY, CDR2 SVGAGI (reference sequence). The V and J ends lost 11 bases and 3 bases, in that order; junction bases with no gene match: 6. The CDR3 nucleotides are TGTGCCTGCACAGGGGTGGACACCGGGGAGCTGTTTTTT. Protein product: CACTGVDTGELFF.

This clonotype has more than one count but fewer than ten. The chain joins TRBV6-5 to TRBJ2-7; D is unresolved. The CDR3 extends over 11 amino acids. CDR1 and CDR2 (germline): MNHEY, SVGAGI. Between the trimmed V and J ends, which lost 5 bases and 3 bases, there was a span of 5 bases. The CDR3 DNA is TGTGCCAGCAGTCGGCTCTACGAGCAGTACTTC. This sequence encodes CASSRLYEQYF.

This chain uses TRBV5-1 with TRBJ2-5; 8 bases map to TRBD1. Germline CDR1 reads SGHRS; CDR2 reads YFSETQ. Losses at the gene ends were 0 bases for V and 5 bases for J; bases not matched to a gene: 3. The CDR3 sequence is 14 residues long. The CDR3 is CASSLGQGLETQYF. The CDR3 DNA reads as TGCGCCAGCAGCTTGGGACAGGGGTTGGAGACCCAGTACTTC.